This TCR beta chain derives from a study of blood T cell repertoires in COVID-19. This clone turned up a few times. This CDR3 contains 13 residues. The germline V and J ends were trimmed by 7 bases and 3 bases, with 12 bases remaining between them. Per germline, CDR1 LNHDA and CDR2 SQIVND (reference sequence). The protocol was immunoSEQ multiplex PCR, while the TCRdb copy is restricted to in-frame clones and leaves out a portion. This table has about 150,000 clones, roughly 77% appearing once. Material: peripheral blood. The rearrangement joins TRBV19 to TRBJ1-1; D unresolved. The sequence derives from a woman aged 65 to 85 with COVID-19, enrolled during active disease. This CDR3 reads CASNGYEDTEAFF. As DNA, the CDR3 is TGTGCCAGTAATGGGTACGAGGACACTGAAGCTTTCTTT.